Here is one T cell receptor beta chain with its context. The antigen remains undetermined. The sample belongs to a study of CD8 T cells in ankylosing spondylitis. Broader study findings: In synovial fluid and blood from reactive arthritis, some motif variants were previously reported. With a CD8+ phenotype, disease-linked clones were relatively rare in peripheral blood. Typical of ankylosing spondylitis blood, it appeared, was a TCR beta motif of roughly eight highly homologous variants. It was reported that disease-linked clones were significantly enriched in matched ankylosing spondylitis synovial fluid.

Libraries for TCR beta were made by quantitative 5'-RACE with molecular barcodes. TCRdb re-analysed the 5' RACE reads in MiXCR, keeping a single row per CDR3 protein. Altogether approximately 500,000 distinct CDR3 sequences are present, about 13% being singletons, with the ten largest covering 6.5% to 7%. This CDR3 spans 15 amino acids. Trimming took off 0 bases at V and 0 bases at J, with 8 bases between the two ends. Looked up from germline, CDR1 is LGHNT and CDR2 is FRNRAP. Sequencing was done on a sample of blood, either unsorted or a sorted T cell fraction (not recorded which). This receptor was obtained from a male donor with ankylosing spondylitis. The chain links TRBV12-5 to TRBJ1-1; no firm D call. The CDR3 DNA is TGTGCTAGTGGTTTGGTGGATTCTATGAACACTGAAGCTTTCTTT. Its protein is CASGLVDSMNTEAFF.